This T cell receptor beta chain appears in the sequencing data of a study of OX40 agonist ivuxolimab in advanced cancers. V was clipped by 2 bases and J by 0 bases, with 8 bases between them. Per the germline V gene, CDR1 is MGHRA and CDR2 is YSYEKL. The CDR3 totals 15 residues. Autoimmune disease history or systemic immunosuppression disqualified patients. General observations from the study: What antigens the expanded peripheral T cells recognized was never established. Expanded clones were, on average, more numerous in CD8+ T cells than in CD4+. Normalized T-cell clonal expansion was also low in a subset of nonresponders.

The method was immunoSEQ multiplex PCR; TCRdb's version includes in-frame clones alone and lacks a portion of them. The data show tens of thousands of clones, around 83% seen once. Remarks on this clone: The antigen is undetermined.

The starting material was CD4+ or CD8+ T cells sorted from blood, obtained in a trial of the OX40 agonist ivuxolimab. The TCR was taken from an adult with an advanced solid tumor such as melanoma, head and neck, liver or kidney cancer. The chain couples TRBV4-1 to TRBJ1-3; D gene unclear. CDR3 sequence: CASSQYSGSGNTIYF. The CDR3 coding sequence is TGCGCCAGCAGCCAATATTCCGGCTCTGGAAACACCATATATTTT.